The 6 T cell receptor beta chains below all came from one sample that was sequenced in a study of technical replicates of blood from several donors. Sequencing used immunoSEQ multiplex PCR; TCRdb keeps in-frame clones, though not all of them. This table has around 76,000 clones, roughly 97% appearing once. Sequenced input: T cells isolated from PBMCs. The receptor source for this set is a human donor in good health.

The chain links TRBV13 to TRBJ1-1, with TRBD1 as a possible D gene (6 bases). Deletions cut 4 bases from V and 3 bases from J, with 15 bases between. Germline lookup yields CDR1 PRHDT and CDR2 FYEKMQ (reference sequence). This CDR3 has 15 residues. The CDR3 loop reads CASSYGGQGDTEAFF. The DNA for the CDR3 is TGTGCCAGCAGCTACGGGGGGCAGGGAGACACTGAAGCTTTCTTT.

This chain links TRBV7-9 with TRBJ1-2, with D possibly matching TRBD1 (6 bases). Trimming removed 5 bases from V and 5 bases from J, with 12 bases in between. Germline CDR1 is SEHNR and CDR2 is FQNEAQ (reference sequence). The CDR3 is 13 amino acids. The CDR3 reads CASSPQGGYGYTF. DNA for the CDR3: TGTGCCAGCAGCCCACAGGGAGGGTATGGCTACACCTTC.

The gene calls are TRBV14 and TRBJ2-1; 7 bases line up with TRBD2. This CDR3 is built from 15 residues. The junction had 6 bases not matched to a gene; V was cut back by 3 bases and J by 4 bases. Germline V gene sequence: CDR1 SGHDN, CDR2 FVKESK. Here the CDR3 reads CASSHAGVGYNEQFF. CDR3 coding DNA: TGTGCCAGCAGCCATGCGGGAGTGGGATACAATGAGCAGTTCTTC. Using reference TRBV14 and TRBJ2-1 for the parts outside the CDR3, the full variable domain is EAGVTQFPSHSVIEKGQTVTLRCDPISGHDNLYWYRRVMGKEIKFLLHFVKESKQDESGMPNNRFLAERTGGTYSTLKVQPAELEDSGVYFCASSHAGVGYNEQFFGPGTRLTVL.

The CDR3 sequence is CASSLPGSWEQYF. The CDR3 DNA reads TGTGCCAGCAGCTTACCCGGGTCCTGGGAGCAGTACTTC. This chain joins TRBV11-3 and TRBJ2-7; D is unresolved. The CDR3 has 13 residues. Deletions cut 2 bases from V and 7 bases from J, with 12 bases between. Per the germline V gene, CDR1 is SGHNT and CDR2 is YENEEA. The whole variable domain, filled in from reference TRBV11-3 and TRBJ2-7, reads EAGVVQSPRYKIIEKKQPVAFWCNPISGHNTLYWYLQNLGQGPELLIRYENEEAVDDSQLPKDRFSAERLKGVDSTLKIQPAELGDSAVYLCASSLPGSWEQYFGPGTRLTVT.

The chain carries TRBV13 and TRBJ1-2; 8 bases match TRBD1. The CDR3 loop spans 15 amino acids. Trimming removed 0 bases from V and 3 bases from J; junction bases left unmatched: 3. Germline lookup yields CDR1 PRHDT and CDR2 FYEKMQ (reference sequence). CDR3 in amino acids: CASSLGTGADYGYTF. The CDR3 nucleotides read TGTGCCAGCAGCTTAGGGACAGGGGCCGACTATGGCTACACCTTC.

The chain combines TRBV25-1 with TRBJ2-3; 8 nucleotides agree with TRBD1. The CDR3 sequence is 16 residues long. CDR1 is MGHDK, CDR2 SYGVNS, per germline. V was clipped by 5 bases and J by 6 bases; unmatched bases: 13. CDR3 sequence (DNA): TGTGCCAGCAGTCCGAAATGGGGGCAGGGGGCTGATACGCAGTATTTT. It specifies CASSPKWGQGADTQYF.